The 9 T cell receptor beta chains presented below share a single source sample, sequenced in a study of cytomegalovirus exposure and HLA in healthy donors. It was with 60 Vbeta and 13 Jbeta primers that the PCR ran. Profiling relied on immunoSEQ multiplex PCR, and the TCRdb table lists in-frame clones only, not all of them. Found here are 150,000 to 200,000 clones, around 81% of them singletons; the top ten hold approximately 2.2%. Sequencing was done on a sample of PBMCs. Every receptor here comes from a woman in her twenties or thirties in good health and CMV-seropositive.

V and J are TRBV5-1 and TRBJ2-7, with a weak D call TRBD1 (5 bases). The CDR3 totals 14 residues. Trimming cost V 0 bases and J 5 bases, with 12 bases left between them. Looked up from germline, CDR1 is SGHRS and CDR2 is YFSETQ. The chain's CDR3 is CASSLGRTPNEQYF. For the CDR3, the DNA is TGCGCCAGCAGCTTGGGCCGGACACCTAACGAGCAGTACTTC.

The chain carries TRBV11-2 and TRBJ2-3, with D possibly being TRBD1 (6 bases). V was shortened by 4 bases and J by 2 bases, with 13 bases between the two germline ends. The CDR3 is 15 residues long. Germline V gene sequence: CDR1 SGHAT, CDR2 FQNNGV. The CDR3 DNA follows: TGTGCCAGCAGCTCCGCATGGGGGCCCACAGATACGCAGTATTTT. Translation: CASSSAWGPTDTQYF.

This sequence joins TRBV2 and TRBJ1-1; 7 nucleotides line up with TRBD1. Trimming at V came to 4 bases and at J to 1 base, leaving 9 bases not matched to a gene. The CDR3 has 16 residues. Germline CDR1 reads SNHLY; CDR2 reads FYNNEI. CDR3: CASSAEQGPRNTEAFF. The CDR3 DNA sequence: TGTGCCAGCAGTGCAGAACAGGGGCCAAGGAACACTGAAGCTTTCTTT.

The chain couples TRBV30 to TRBJ1-5; TRBD1 aligns across 9 bases. Germline-derived CDR1 and CDR2 are GTSNPN and SVGIG (reference sequence). The CDR3 consists of 15 residues. V was clipped by 2 bases and J by 5 bases; unmatched bases: 7. CDR3 in DNA: TGTGCCTGGAGTCCAGGGACAGGGATCGATCAGCCCCAGCATTTT. Its protein product is CAWSPGTGIDQPQHF. Complete variable domain (other parts from reference TRBV30 and TRBJ1-5): SQTIHQWPATLVQPVGSPLSLECTVEGTSNPNLYWYRQAAGRGLQLLFYSVGIGQISSEVPQNLSASRPQDRQFILSSKKLLLSDSGFYLCAWSPGTGIDQPQHFGDGTRLSIL.

This chain links TRBV5-1 with TRBJ2-7; 8 bases align to TRBD1. V lost 4 bases, J lost 5 bases, and 11 bases stayed unmatched. Germline V gives CDR1 SGHRS, CDR2 YFSETQ. The CDR3 has 15 residues. The CDR3 protein is CASSIGARGRNEQYF. CDR3 coding DNA: TGCGCCAGCAGCATTGGCGCCAGGGGGCGGAACGAGCAGTACTTC.

The rearrangement links TRBV6-1 to TRBJ2-7, with a weak D call TRBD1 (7 bases). The germline V and J ends were trimmed by 2 bases and 3 bases, with 17 bases remaining between them. Germline CDR1 reads MNHNS; CDR2 reads SASEGT. The CDR3 contains 16 residues. CDR3 sequence (DNA): TGTGCCAGCAGTGAATTTGTAGGGCAGGGGGGCTACGAGCAGTACTTC. This codes for CASSEFVGQGGYEQYF.

J is TRBJ2-4 and V is TRBV28, with 7 positions matching TRBD1. After removal of 4 bases from V and 1 base from J, the junction contained 7 bases not matched to a gene. Germline CDR1 MDHEN, CDR2 SYDVKM. The CDR3 sequence is 16 residues long. For the CDR3, the DNA is TGTGCCAGCAGTTCGACAGGGTTGATCGCCAAAAACATTCAGTACTTC. Amino acids: CASSSTGLIAKNIQYF.

CDR3 region: CASSNHDRAYNSPLHF. The CDR3 nucleotides are TGCGCCAGCAGCAACCATGACAGAGCGTATAATTCACCCCTCCACTTT. The genes are TRBV23-1 and TRBJ1-6, with a possible D match to TRBD1 (5 bases). TRBV23-1 is an ORF, and what it does is uncertain. V lost 6 bases and J lost 4, with 16 bases in between. CDR3 length: 16 residues.

J is TRBJ1-6 and V is TRBV9; no reliable D call. The CDR3 is 14 residues long. V lost 0 bases, J lost 13 bases, and 14 bases lay in between. CDR1 is SGDLS, CDR2 YYNGEE, per germline. CDR3 nucleotide sequence: TGTGCCAGCAGCGTAGAGCCGAGCTCAATCCCCCTCCACTTT. Translating it yields CASSVEPSSIPLHF.